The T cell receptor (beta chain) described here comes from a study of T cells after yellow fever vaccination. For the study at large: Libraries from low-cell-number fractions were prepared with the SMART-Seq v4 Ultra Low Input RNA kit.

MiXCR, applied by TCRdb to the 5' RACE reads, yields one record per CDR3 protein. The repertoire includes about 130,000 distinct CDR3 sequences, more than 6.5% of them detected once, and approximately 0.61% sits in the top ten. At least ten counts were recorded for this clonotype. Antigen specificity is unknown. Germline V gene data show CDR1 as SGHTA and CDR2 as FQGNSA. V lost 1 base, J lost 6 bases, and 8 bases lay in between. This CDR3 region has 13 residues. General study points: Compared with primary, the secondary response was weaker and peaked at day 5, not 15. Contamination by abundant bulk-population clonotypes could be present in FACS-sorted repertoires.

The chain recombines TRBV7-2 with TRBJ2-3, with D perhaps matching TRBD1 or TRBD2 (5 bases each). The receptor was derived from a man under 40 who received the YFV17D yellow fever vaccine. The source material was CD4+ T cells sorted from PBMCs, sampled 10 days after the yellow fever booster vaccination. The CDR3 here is CASSLGQRDTQYF. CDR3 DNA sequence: TGTGCCAGCAGCTTAGGACAGCGGGATACGCAGTATTTT.